Listed here is a single T cell receptor (beta chain). Its specific antigen is unknown. Base qualities are not recorded, but no much larger clone differs from it by a single base. The time point label, read with the paper, signifies: less than 30 weeks on oral tofacitinib. In the paper's terms, the treatment or condition label means: oral pan-JAK inhibitor, 5-10 mg twice daily. Peripheral blood and lesional scalp punch biopsies were obtained from patients with alopecia areata. PBMCs were isolated by density centrifugation and stained for CD3, CD4 and CD8, and CD4+ and CD8+ T cells were sorted on a FACSAria. These data are taken from a study of CD8+ T cells in alopecia areata (dated by TCRdb to the late 2010s). As for the study more broadly: The treated patients, all with moderate-to-severe alopecia areata, were enrolled in an open-label pilot trial of oral tofacitinib given at 5 to 10 mg twice daily. Patients received tofacitinib for 6 to 18 months and were then followed off drug for 6 months to check for delayed response and recurrence. The SALT score, which quantifies the percentage of affected scalp surface area, was used to measure disease severity in treated patients. The study used high-throughput TCRbeta sequencing to examine T cell clonal expansion in alopecia areata, in both the C3H/HeJ mouse model and human patients. On the human side, TCRbeta sequencing was run on scalp tissue and on sorted CD4+ and CD8+ peripheral blood T cells from healthy controls and from alopecia areata patients with either patchy or totalis/universalis disease. Tofacitinib-treated patients had biopsies at baseline and at 4 and 24 weeks of treatment, with a later scalp biopsy in several patients. Scalp clonality was compared across normal scalp (n=4), patchy alopecia areata scalp (n=8), and alopecia totalis/universalis scalp (n=8). RNA was extracted with the PAXgene miRNA kit for fixed scalp, the miRNeasy kit for PBMCs, and the RNeasy kit for mouse skin. TCRbeta CDR3 regions were amplified by immunoSEQ multiplex PCR with 35 Vbeta forward and 13 Jbeta reverse primers.

Library generation was performed with the immunoSEQ multiplex PCR assay. To provide template for TCR sequencing, every sample had RNA extracted and reverse transcribed into cDNA. SuperScript III was used for first-strand cDNA synthesis, primed with a 2:1 mix of oligo-dT and random hexamers. Amplification bias was assessed with a synthetic immune receptor repertoire, and residual bias was removed computationally. In the paper's pipeline: Raw reads were preprocessed to remove errors, and CDR3 was defined by IMGT conventions from the conserved cysteine to phenylalanine. To get clonality, Shannon entropy was normalized by log2 of the number of productive unique TCRs and the result was subtracted from 1. Whether scalp clones were CD4 or CD8 was inferred by matching scalp TCRbeta sequences against CD4 and CD8 repertoires sorted from blood. Drawn from immuneACCESS, this table holds only the in-frame rearrangements with V and J called that TCRdb kept. Clones are partly lost; checked studies trace under half to an unresolved V gene and leave the rest unexplained. V and J calls and clone size follow that table, whereas D and trimming were derived from the DNA. Present in this sample are under 150,000 clones, around 54% of which were seen just once. The ten largest make up around 3.4% of the sample.

From a lookup of the germline V gene (reference sequence), CDR1 and CDR2 are GTSNPN and SVGIG. The CDR3 spans 16 residues, from the cysteine through the phenylalanine. Just the 48-base CDR3 DNA is kept, in frame starting at base 1. V sheds 0 bases and J sheds 0 bases, leaving 14 bases between their ends. The paper as a whole reports these results and caveats: During tofacitinib treatment, many expanded lesional clones remained in scalp and blood, and this persistence may partly explain relapse after treatment is stopped. Because the treated cohort was small and had only one nonresponder, larger studies are needed to examine links between baseline CD8+ expansion and response. Resident alphabeta T cells in normal human skin are also sequenced, complicating scalp TCR repertoire analysis, unlike mouse skin dominated by gammadelta T cells. Compared with mice, TCR sequences shared between patients were less clear, possibly partly because of HLA diversity across the patient population. Compared with normal scalp, lesional scalp, particularly in alopecia totalis/universalis, had higher clonality and more expanded CD8+ clones, which suggests antigenic drive. With tofacitinib, both scalp clonality and the number of expanded CD8+ clones among the top 100 scalp clones went down significantly.

The V and J genes are TRBV30 and TRBJ1-2; the D gene remains uncertain. The starting material was CD4+ T cells sorted from blood, obtained at week 24, from a patient treated with tofacitinib. The receptor comes from a human donor with alopecia areata. CDR3 protein: CAWSVRSGVANYGYTF. The DNA sequence reads TGTGCCTGGAGTGTACGAAGTGGGGTGGCTAACTATGGCTACACCTTC.